One T cell receptor beta chain is described in this entry. TCRdb reanalysed the 5' RACE reads using MiXCR and keeps one entry per CDR3 protein. Of about 8,900 distinct CDR3 sequences listed, around 28% are singletons. The germline V gene encodes CDR1 SNHLY and CDR2 FYNNEI. The CDR3 is 12 amino acids. The germline V and J ends were trimmed by 5 bases and 3 bases, with 8 bases remaining between them. This sequence originates from a female donor with breast cancer. The source material was naive CD4+ T cells sorted from a lymph node. Subset denoted: naive CD4+ T cells, CD4+CD45RA+CD25-. The V gene is TRBV2, the J gene TRBJ2-7; no definite D call. DNA for the CDR3: TGTGCCAGCAGTAGCGTTTACTACGAGCAGTACTTC. It encodes CASSSVYYEQYF. The complete variable domain, with remaining parts taken from reference TRBV2 and TRBJ2-7, reads EPEVTQTPSHQVTQMGQEVILRCVPISNHLYFYWYRQILGQKVEFLVSFYNNEISEKSEIFDDQFSVERPDGSNFTLKIRSTKLEDSAMYFCASSSVYYEQYFGPGTRLTVT.